This entry lists 5 T cell receptor beta chains sequenced from one sample in a study of blood T cell repertoires in COVID-19. TCRdb keeps only in-frame clones here, not all; method: immunoSEQ multiplex PCR. In the table there are 200,000 to 300,000 clones, around three quarters of which are singletons. Sequenced material: peripheral blood. Receptor source: an elderly woman with acute or convalescent COVID-19.

The genes are TRBV4-2 and TRBJ2-3, with 9 positions matching TRBD2. The CDR3 is 16 residues long. Trimming at V came to 0 bases and at J to 6 bases, leaving 7 bases not matched to a gene. Germline V gene sequence: CDR1 LGHNA, CDR2 YNFKEQ. CDR3 protein: CASSQELTSGWDTQYF. For the CDR3, the DNA is TGTGCCAGCAGCCAAGAATTAACTAGCGGGTGGGATACGCAGTATTTT.

The CDR3 protein is CASSPDRGHQPQHF. CDR3 DNA sequence: TGTGCCAGCAGTCCGGACAGGGGTCATCAGCCCCAGCATTTT. The chain uses TRBV2 and TRBJ1-5, with 9 bases aligning to TRBD1. This CDR3 is built from 14 residues. Germline V CDR1 and CDR2: SNHLY, FYNNEI. Trimming cost V 5 bases and J 5 bases; bases outside gene matches: 4.

This clone was seen only once. DNA for the CDR3: TGTGCCAGCAGCTTGGGGTTCAGGGGAGCAACTAATGAAAAACTGTTTTTT. Translation: CASSLGFRGATNEKLFF. The genes are TRBV7-2 and TRBJ1-4; D might be TRBD1 (6 bases). V was shortened by 3 bases and J by 0 bases, with 14 bases between the two germline ends. CDR3 length equals 17 residues. Looked up from germline, CDR1 is SGHTA and CDR2 is FQGNSA.

The J gene is TRBJ1-1, the V gene TRBV7-9; 12 bases fit TRBD1. CDR1 and CDR2 from the germline V gene are SEHNR and FQNEAQ (reference sequence). The CDR3 contains 17 residues. V dropped 5 bases and J dropped 1; count of bases not matched to a gene: 8. CDR3 sequence reads: CASSRLRDRGRNTEAFF. The CDR3 DNA reads as TGTGCCAGCAGCCGACTCCGGGACAGGGGGCGGAACACTGAAGCTTTCTTT.

This chain links TRBV12-5 with TRBJ2-5, with D perhaps TRBD2 (5 bases). The germline gives CDR1 LGHNT, CDR2 FRNRAP. The CDR3 has 14 amino acids. V lost 7 bases and J lost 3, with 15 bases in between. As DNA, the CDR3 is TGTGCTAGTGTCCGTAAGGTGGGAGAAGAGACCCAGTACTTC. As protein: CASVRKVGEETQYF.